The 20 T cell receptor beta chains below all came from one sample that was sequenced in a study of CD8+CD57+ T cells in acquired aplastic anemia. Profiling that covered TCR beta VDJ and CDR3 relied on genomic DNA as its template. TCRdb reprocessed the reads with MiXCR, giving one entry per CDR3 protein. The sample lists around 180,000 distinct CDR3 sequences; 55% to 70% were seen once. What was sequenced was sorted CD4+, CD8+, or CD8+CD57+ T cells (not recorded which) from PBMCs. The receptors here all came from a human donor in good health.

This clonotype has ten or more counts. The chain carries TRBV5-1 and TRBJ2-5, with TRBD1 matching over 7 bases. Germline V lookup: CDR1 SGHRS, CDR2 YFSETQ. CDR3 length: 16 residues. V was clipped by 0 bases and J by 2 bases; unmatched bases: 7. CDR3: CASSLGAGGIQETQYF. CDR3 coding DNA: TGCGCCAGCAGCTTGGGGGCAGGGGGTATTCAAGAGACCCAGTACTTC.

In this sample, this clonotype turned up many times. The chain combines TRBV20-1 with TRBJ2-1; 11 bases map to TRBD2. CDR1 is DFQATT and CDR2 is SNEGSKA in the germline V gene (reference sequence). The V gene end was trimmed by 0 bases and the J gene end by 7 bases; junction bases not matched to a gene: 8. The CDR3 length is 16 residues. This chain's CDR3 is CSARDPVTSGINEQFF. The CDR3 DNA reads TGCAGTGCTAGAGATCCCGTGACTAGCGGGATTAATGAGCAGTTCTTC.

This chain links TRBV28 with TRBJ2-5; 12 bases map to TRBD2. The V and J ends lost 1 base and 5 bases, in that order; junction bases with no gene match: 2. The V gene's germline CDR1 is MDHEN and CDR2 SYDVKM. The CDR3 is made up of 15 amino acids. The CDR3 sequence is CASSLSSGRGETQYF. DNA for the CDR3: TGTGCCAGCAGTTTATCTAGCGGGAGGGGGGAGACCCAGTACTTC.

There are a few counts of this clonotype. V usage is TRBV19 and J usage is TRBJ2-1; D call uncertain. The V end lost 3 bases, the J end lost 8 bases, and 14 bases lay between the germline ends. The CDR3 runs to 14 residues. Germline V gene sequence: CDR1 LNHDA, CDR2 SQIVND (reference sequence). The CDR3 DNA is TGTGCCAGTAGTATGGGCTCCTTCGGCTATGAGCAGTTCTTC. Translated: CASSMGSFGYEQFF. The complete variable domain, with remaining parts taken from reference TRBV19 and TRBJ2-1, reads DGGITQSPKYLFRKEGQNVTLSCEQNLNHDAMYWYRQDPGQGLRLIYYSQIVNDFQKGDIAEGYSVSREKKESFPLTVTSAQKNPTAFYLCASSMGSFGYEQFFGPGTRLTVL.

This clonotype was seen many times. The rearrangement uses TRBV28 and TRBJ1-1; D is unclear. This CDR3 has 14 residues. V was shortened by 3 bases and J by 4 bases, with 12 bases between the two germline ends. The V gene's germline CDR1 is MDHEN and CDR2 SYDVKM. The CDR3 is CASSLGMAVTEAFF. The CDR3 DNA reads TGTGCCAGCAGTTTGGGCATGGCGGTCACTGAAGCTTTCTTT.

The chain employs TRBV7-2 and TRBJ1-6; D is unclear. V lost 1 base, J lost 4 bases, and 8 bases lay in between. Germline V CDR1 and CDR2: SGHTA, FQGNSA. The CDR3 has 15 residues. The CDR3 loop reads CASSLGGRYNSPLHF. The CDR3 DNA reads as TGTGCCAGCAGCTTAGGAGGGAGGTATAATTCACCCCTCCACTTT.

This sequence joins TRBV11-3 and TRBJ2-7; tentatively, D is TRBD1 or TRBD2 (5 bases each). The CDR3 is 15 amino acids. Trimming took 1 base from V and 3 from J, leaving 13 bases between them. The germline V gene encodes CDR1 SGHNT and CDR2 YENEEA. CDR3 in DNA: TGTGCCAGCAGCTTAGGAGGGGCAGGGAACTACGAGCAGTACTTC. Translating gives CASSLGGAGNYEQYF.

This clonotype was seen repeatedly, ten times or more. The V and J genes are TRBV19 and TRBJ2-3; D might be TRBD2 (6 bases). The V end was cut by 4 bases, the J end by 4 bases, with 12 bases between. The CDR3 loop spans 14 amino acids. Germline CDR1 LNHDA, CDR2 SQIVND (reference sequence). CDR3 DNA: TGTGCCAGTAGTAATAGCGGTAATGCAGATACGCAGTATTTT. Translated: CASSNSGNADTQYF.

The rearrangement links TRBV7-6 to TRBJ1-1, with 9 bases that match TRBD1. The length of the CDR3 is 14 residues. Losses at the gene ends were 5 bases for V and 4 bases for J; bases not matched to a gene: 5. Germline V gene data show CDR1 as SGHVS and CDR2 as FNYEAQ. The CDR3 coding sequence is TGTGCCAGCAGCCAACAGGGGGCACTCACTGAAGCTTTCTTT. This translates into CASSQQGALTEAFF.

This rearrangement joins TRBV20-1 to TRBJ2-6, with D unclear. Germline CDR1 is DFQATT and CDR2 is SNEGSKA (reference sequence). V was shortened by 5 bases and J by 0 bases, with 8 bases between the two germline ends. The CDR3 covers 14 residues. The CDR3, as DNA: TGCAGTGCTTCCAAATACTCTGGGGCCAACGTCCTGACTTTC. Encoded protein: CSASKYSGANVLTF.

This chain uses TRBV15 with TRBJ1-3; perhaps TRBD1 as D (5 bases). There are 16 residues in the CDR3. Deletions cut 3 bases from V and 4 bases from J, with 16 bases between. Germline V gene data show CDR1 as LNHNV and CDR2 as YYDKDF (reference sequence). The CDR3 DNA reads as TGTGCCACCAGCAGTTTCCTTCCAGGGAGGGGAAACACCATATATTTT. Protein sequence: CATSSFLPGRGNTIYF.

The rearrangement uses TRBV2 and TRBJ1-2, with 12 bases lining up with TRBD1. Germline loops: CDR1 SNHLY, CDR2 FYNNEI. CDR3 length: 16 amino acids. V lost 4 bases and J lost 6; bases outside the gene matches: 9. For the CDR3, the DNA is TGTGCCAGCAGTGTGGGGACCGGGACAGGGGGCCATGGCTACACCTTC. Encoded protein: CASSVGTGTGGHGYTF.

The chain combines TRBV9 with TRBJ1-1; D is uncertain. Between the trimmed V and J ends, which lost 0 bases and 0 bases, there was a span of 9 bases. The CDR3 consists of 15 residues. The germline V gene has CDR1 SGDLS and CDR2 YYNGEE. The CDR3: CASSVVSYLNTEAFF. CDR3 in DNA: TGTGCCAGCAGCGTAGTAAGCTATCTGAACACTGAAGCTTTCTTT. Together with reference TRBV9 and TRBJ1-1, the CDR3 gives the full variable domain: DSGVTQTPKHLITATGQRVTLRCSPRSGDLSVYWYQQSLDQGLQFLIQYYNGEERAKGNILERFSAQQFPDLHSELNLSSLELGDSALYFCASSVVSYLNTEAFFGQGTRLTVV.

Worth noting for this clonotype: A junction end diverges from the germline sequence, so it may reflect a read error. The chain combines TRBV7-9 with TRBJ1-1, with D possibly being TRBD1 (5 bases). The germline gives CDR1 SEHNR, CDR2 FQNEAQ (reference sequence). CDR3 length: 15 residues. The CDR3 DNA is TGCGCCAGCAGCTTCCTCCTAACAGGTAACACTGAAGCTTTCTTT. Its protein product is CASSFLLTGNTEAFF.

This rearrangement joins TRBV20-1 to TRBJ2-7; possible D gene TRBD2, 5 bases. CDR3 length: 12 amino acids. Germline values: CDR1 DFQATT, CDR2 SNEGSKA (reference sequence). V gave up 3 bases and J gave up 2 bases, with 8 bases separating them. CDR3 nucleotide sequence: TGCAGTGCTAGGGACTTAACCTACGAGCAGTACTTC. The encoded protein is CSARDLTYEQYF.

The J gene is TRBJ2-1, the V gene TRBV7-9; TRBD2 matches at 8 bases. Looked up from germline, CDR1 is SEHNR and CDR2 is FQNEAQ (reference sequence). Losses at the gene ends were 4 bases for V and 3 bases for J; bases not matched to a gene: 8. The CDR3 is 16 amino acids. CDR3 in amino acids: CASSSGPGGGYNEQFF. CDR3 DNA sequence: TGTGCCAGCAGCTCCGGGCCGGGAGGGGGCTACAATGAGCAGTTCTTC.

This chain links TRBV20-1 with TRBJ2-1; TRBD2 agrees at 12 bases. The CDR3 loop spans 15 amino acids. CDR1 DFQATT and CDR2 SNEGSKA come from the germline V gene (reference sequence). V shed 1 base, J shed 6 bases, and the junction held 4 bases outside the gene matches. CDR3: CSARGLAGVGNEQFF. The CDR3, as DNA: TGCAGTGCTAGAGGACTAGCGGGAGTGGGCAATGAGCAGTTCTTC.

The chain couples TRBV5-4 to TRBJ2-7; TRBD1 matches at 10 bases. J lost 6 bases, V lost 4 bases, and 7 bases had no gene match. This CDR3 is 14 amino acids long. Per germline, CDR1 SGHNT and CDR2 YYREEE (reference sequence). CDR3 amino acids: CASSQFGTGVEQYF. The DNA of the CDR3 is TGTGCCAGCAGCCAATTTGGGACAGGGGTCGAGCAGTACTTC. The variable domain in full, with the rest retrieved from reference TRBV5-4 and TRBJ2-7, is ETGVTQSPTHLIKTRGQQVTLRCSSQSGHNTVSWYQQALGQGPQFIFQYYREEENGRGNFPPRFSGLQFPNYSSELNVNALELDDSALYLCASSQFGTGVEQYFGPGTRLTVT.

Ten or more counts support this clonotype. The chain carries TRBV19 and TRBJ2-1; the D call may be TRBD1 or TRBD2 (5 bases each). The germline CDR1 and CDR2 sequences are LNHDA and SQIVND (reference sequence). V was shortened by 1 base and J by 2 bases, with 9 bases between the two germline ends. The CDR3 runs to 15 residues. The CDR3 DNA reads as TGTGCCAGTAGTATAGCCGGGACGGCCTACAATGAGCAGTTCTTC. Translation gives CASSIAGTAYNEQFF. Complete variable domain (other parts from reference TRBV19 and TRBJ2-1): DGGITQSPKYLFRKEGQNVTLSCEQNLNHDAMYWYRQDPGQGLRLIYYSQIVNDFQKGDIAEGYSVSREKKESFPLTVTSAQKNPTAFYLCASSIAGTAYNEQFFGPGTRLTVL.

A single count supports this clonotype. The chain links TRBV25-1 to TRBJ2-2; tentatively, D is TRBD1 (6 bases). Germline-derived CDR1 and CDR2 are MGHDK and SYGVNS. V gave up 5 bases and J gave up 4 bases, with 11 bases separating them. The CDR3 has 14 residues. As DNA, the CDR3 is TGTGCCAGCAGTAGGCAGGGGAGCACCGGGGAGCTGTTTTTT. This encodes CASSRQGSTGELFF.